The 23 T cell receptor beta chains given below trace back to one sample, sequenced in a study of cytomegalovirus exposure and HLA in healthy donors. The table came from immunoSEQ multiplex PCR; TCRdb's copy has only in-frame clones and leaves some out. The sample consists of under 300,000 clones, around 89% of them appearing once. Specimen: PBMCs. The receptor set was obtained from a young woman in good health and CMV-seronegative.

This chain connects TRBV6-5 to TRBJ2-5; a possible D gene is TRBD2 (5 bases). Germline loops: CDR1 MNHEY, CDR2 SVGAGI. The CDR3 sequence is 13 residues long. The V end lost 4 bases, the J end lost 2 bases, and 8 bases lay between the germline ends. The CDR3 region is CASSSQRQETQYF. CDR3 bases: TGTGCCAGCAGTTCGCAGCGGCAAGAGACCCAGTACTTC.

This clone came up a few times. The CDR3, as DNA: TGTGCCAGCCCTCGACAGACGGATAACTATGGCTACACCTTC. As protein: CASPRQTDNYGYTF. The chain employs TRBV19 and TRBJ1-2; the D gene is possibly TRBD1 (5 bases). Looked up from germline, CDR1 is LNHDA and CDR2 is SQIVND (reference sequence). The CDR3 has 14 amino acids. With 9 bases removed from V and 1 base from J, the gap between germline ends came to 15 bases.

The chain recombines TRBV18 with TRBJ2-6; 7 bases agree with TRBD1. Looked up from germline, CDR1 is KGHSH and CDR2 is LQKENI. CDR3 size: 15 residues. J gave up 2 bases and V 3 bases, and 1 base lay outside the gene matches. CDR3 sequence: CASSPDRAGANVLTF. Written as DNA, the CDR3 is TGTGCCAGCTCACCTGACAGGGCTGGGGCCAACGTCCTGACTTTC.

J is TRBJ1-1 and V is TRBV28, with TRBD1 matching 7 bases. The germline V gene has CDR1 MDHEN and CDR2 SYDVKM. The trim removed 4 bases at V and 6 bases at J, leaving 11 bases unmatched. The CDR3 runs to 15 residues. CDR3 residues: CASSSPDREWAEAFF. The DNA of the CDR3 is TGTGCCAGCAGTTCGCCCGACAGGGAATGGGCTGAAGCTTTCTTT.

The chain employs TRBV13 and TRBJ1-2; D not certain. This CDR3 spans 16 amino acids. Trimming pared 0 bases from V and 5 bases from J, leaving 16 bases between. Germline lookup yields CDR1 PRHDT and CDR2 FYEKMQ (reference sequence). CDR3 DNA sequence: TGTGCCAGCAGCTTAGGCCTACGGGTAACCGAGTATGGCTACACCTTC. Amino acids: CASSLGLRVTEYGYTF.

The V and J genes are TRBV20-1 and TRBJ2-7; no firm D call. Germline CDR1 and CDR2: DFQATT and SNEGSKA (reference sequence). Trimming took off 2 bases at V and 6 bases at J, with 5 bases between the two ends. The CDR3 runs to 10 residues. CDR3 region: CSARIREQYF. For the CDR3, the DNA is TGCAGTGCTAGAATCCGCGAGCAGTACTTC.

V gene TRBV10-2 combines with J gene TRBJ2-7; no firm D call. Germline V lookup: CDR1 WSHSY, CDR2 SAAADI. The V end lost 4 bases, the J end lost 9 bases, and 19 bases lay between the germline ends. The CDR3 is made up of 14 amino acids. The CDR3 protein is CASSVWVIWLGQYV. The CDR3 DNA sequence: TGCGCCAGCAGTGTTTGGGTTATATGGTTGGGGCAGTACGTC.

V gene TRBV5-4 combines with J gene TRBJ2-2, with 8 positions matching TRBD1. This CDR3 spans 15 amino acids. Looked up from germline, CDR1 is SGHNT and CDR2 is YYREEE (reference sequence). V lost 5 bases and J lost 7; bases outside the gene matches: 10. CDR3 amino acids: CASRIGQGLVGELFF. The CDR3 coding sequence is TGTGCCAGCAGAATCGGACAGGGCTTGGTCGGGGAGCTGTTTTTT.

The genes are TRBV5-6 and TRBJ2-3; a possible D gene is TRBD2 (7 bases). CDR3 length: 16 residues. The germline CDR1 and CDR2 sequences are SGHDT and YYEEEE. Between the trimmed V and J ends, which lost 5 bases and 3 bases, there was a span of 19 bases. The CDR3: CASSPQGGGWTDTQYF. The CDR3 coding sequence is TGTGCCAGCAGTCCTCAAGGGGGGGGCTGGACAGATACGCAGTATTTT.

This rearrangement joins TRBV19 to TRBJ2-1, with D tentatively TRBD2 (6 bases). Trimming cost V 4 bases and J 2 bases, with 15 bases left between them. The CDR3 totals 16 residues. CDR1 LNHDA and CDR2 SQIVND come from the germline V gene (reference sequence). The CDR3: CASSRVIREAYNEQFF. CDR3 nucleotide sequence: TGTGCCAGTAGTAGAGTCATAAGGGAGGCCTACAATGAGCAGTTCTTC.

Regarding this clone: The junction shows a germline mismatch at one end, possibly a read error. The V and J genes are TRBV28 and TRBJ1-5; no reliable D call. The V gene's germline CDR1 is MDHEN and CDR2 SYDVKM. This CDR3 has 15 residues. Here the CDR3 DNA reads TGTGCCAGCAGCGGTCGAGGGTCAGAGAATCAGTCCCAGCATTTT. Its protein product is CASSGRGSENQSQHF. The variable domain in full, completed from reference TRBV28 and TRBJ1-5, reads DVKVTQSSRYLVKRTGEKVFLECVQDMDHENMFWYRQDPGLGLRLIYFSYDVKMKEKGDIPEGYSVSREKKERFSLILESASTNQTSMYLCASSGRGSENQSQHFGDGTRLSIL.

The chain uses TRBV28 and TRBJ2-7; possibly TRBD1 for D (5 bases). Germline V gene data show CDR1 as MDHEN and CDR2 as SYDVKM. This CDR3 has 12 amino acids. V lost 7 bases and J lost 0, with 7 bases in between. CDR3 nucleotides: TGTGCCAGCATAGGGGCCTCCTACGAGCAGTACGTC. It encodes CASIGASYEQYV.

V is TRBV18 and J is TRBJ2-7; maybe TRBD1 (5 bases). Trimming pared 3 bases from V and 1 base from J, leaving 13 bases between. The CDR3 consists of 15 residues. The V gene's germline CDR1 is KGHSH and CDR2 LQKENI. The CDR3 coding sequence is TGTGCCAGCTCACCCGACAGCCGGGCATCCTACGAGCAGTACTTC. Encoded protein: CASSPDSRASYEQYF.

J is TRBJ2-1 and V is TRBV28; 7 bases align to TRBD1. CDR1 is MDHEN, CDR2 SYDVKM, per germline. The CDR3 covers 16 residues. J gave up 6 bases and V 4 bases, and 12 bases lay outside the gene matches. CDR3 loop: CASSSPTGVITNEQFF. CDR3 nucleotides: TGTGCCAGCAGTTCTCCTACAGGGGTTATAACCAATGAGCAGTTCTTC.

The CDR3 protein is CASSENPTPPGQGSHEQYV. CDR3 DNA: TGTGCCAGCAGTGAAAATCCAACCCCGCCGGGACAGGGGTCCCACGAGCAGTACGTC. The chain employs TRBV2 and TRBJ2-7, with TRBD1 matching 10 bases. The CDR3 runs 19 residues. Germline V CDR1 and CDR2: SNHLY, FYNNEI. Trimming cost V 2 bases and J 5 bases; bases outside gene matches: 18.

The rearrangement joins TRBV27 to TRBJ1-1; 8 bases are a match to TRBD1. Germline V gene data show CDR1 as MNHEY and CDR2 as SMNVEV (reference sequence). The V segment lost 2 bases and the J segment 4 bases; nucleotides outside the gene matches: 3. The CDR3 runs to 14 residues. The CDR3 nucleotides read TGTGCCAGCAGTTTAGCAGGGGGCGGCACTGAAGCTTTCTTT. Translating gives CASSLAGGGTEAFF.

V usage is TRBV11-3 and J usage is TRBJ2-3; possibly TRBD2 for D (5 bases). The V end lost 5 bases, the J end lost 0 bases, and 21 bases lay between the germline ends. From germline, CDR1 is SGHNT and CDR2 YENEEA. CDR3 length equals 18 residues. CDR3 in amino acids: CASSTPPDSPGSTDTQYF. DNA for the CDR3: TGTGCCAGCAGCACGCCACCGGATTCCCCGGGGAGCACAGATACGCAGTATTTT. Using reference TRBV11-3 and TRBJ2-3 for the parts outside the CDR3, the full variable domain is EAGVVQSPRYKIIEKKQPVAFWCNPISGHNTLYWYLQNLGQGPELLIRYENEEAVDDSQLPKDRFSAERLKGVDSTLKIQPAELGDSAVYLCASSTPPDSPGSTDTQYFGPGTRLTVL.

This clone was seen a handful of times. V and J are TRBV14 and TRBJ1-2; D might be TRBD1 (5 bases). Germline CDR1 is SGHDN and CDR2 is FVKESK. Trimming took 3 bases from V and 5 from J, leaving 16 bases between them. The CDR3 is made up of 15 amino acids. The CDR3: CASSHLGGTAYGYTF. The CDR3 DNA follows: TGTGCCAGCAGCCACCTCGGGGGGACCGCTTATGGCTACACCTTC. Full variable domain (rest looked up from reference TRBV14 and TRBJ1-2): EAGVTQFPSHSVIEKGQTVTLRCDPISGHDNLYWYRRVMGKEIKFLLHFVKESKQDESGMPNNRFLAERTGGTYSTLKVQPAELEDSGVYFCASSHLGGTAYGYTFGSGTRLTVV.

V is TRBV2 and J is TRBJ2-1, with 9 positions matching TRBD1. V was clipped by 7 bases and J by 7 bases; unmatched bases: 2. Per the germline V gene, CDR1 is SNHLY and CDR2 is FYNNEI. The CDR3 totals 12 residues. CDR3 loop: CASMTGGNEQFF. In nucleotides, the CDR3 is TGTGCCAGCATGACAGGGGGGAATGAGCAGTTCTTC.

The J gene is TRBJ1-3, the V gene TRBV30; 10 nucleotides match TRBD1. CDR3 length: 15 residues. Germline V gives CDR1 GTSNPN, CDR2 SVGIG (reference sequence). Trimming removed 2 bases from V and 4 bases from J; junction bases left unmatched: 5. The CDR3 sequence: CAWSPGTGVGNTIYF. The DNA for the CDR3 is TGTGCCTGGAGTCCCGGGACAGGGGTCGGAAACACCATATATTTT.

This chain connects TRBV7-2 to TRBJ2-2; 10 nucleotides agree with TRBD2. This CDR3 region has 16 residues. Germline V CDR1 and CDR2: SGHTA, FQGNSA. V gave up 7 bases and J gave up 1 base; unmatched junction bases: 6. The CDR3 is CASIPGLALNTGELFF. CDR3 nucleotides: TGTGCCAGCATCCCGGGACTAGCGCTGAACACCGGGGAGCTGTTTTTT. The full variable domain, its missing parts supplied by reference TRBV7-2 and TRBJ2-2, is GAGVSQSPSNKVTEKGKDVELRCDPISGHTALYWYRQSLGQGLEFLIYFQGNSAPDKSGLPSDRFSAERTGGSVSTLTIQRTQQEDSAVYLCASIPGLALNTGELFFGEGSRLTVL.

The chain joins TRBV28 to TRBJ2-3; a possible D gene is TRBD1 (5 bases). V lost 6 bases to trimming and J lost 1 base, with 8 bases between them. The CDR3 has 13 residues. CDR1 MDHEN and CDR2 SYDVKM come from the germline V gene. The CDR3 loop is CASSLGGTDTQYF. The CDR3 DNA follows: TGTGCCAGCAGCCTAGGGGGCACAGATACGCAGTATTTT.

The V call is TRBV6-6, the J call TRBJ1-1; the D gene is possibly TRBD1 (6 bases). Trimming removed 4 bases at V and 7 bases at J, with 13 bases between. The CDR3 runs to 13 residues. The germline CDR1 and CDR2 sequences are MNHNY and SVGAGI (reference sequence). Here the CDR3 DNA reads TGTGCCAGCAGTTTTGTGAGGGACATTGAAGCTTTCTTT. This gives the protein CASSFVRDIEAFF.